Only one count was recorded for the clone carrying this TCR beta chain. The final CDR3 position lacks the conserved phenylalanine or tryptophan, pointing to a likely read error. No DNA is shown, since the ends of the CDR3 on it are uncertain; the CDR3 is the one TCRdb lists. This sample is drawn from a study of Graves' ophthalmopathy and Graves' hyperthyroidism. The study amplified TCR beta CDR3 regions using RNA transcripts. First-round RT-PCR employed HTBI primers, with a second-round multiplex PCR after it. From the multiplex PCR reads, TCRdb called clonotypes with MiXCR, one entry per CDR3 protein. The table has around 1,000,000 distinct CDR3 sequences, 36% seen once. The CDR3 region is 12 residues in length, termini included. Germline V gives CDR1 ENHRY, CDR2 SYGVKD.

Sample: peripheral blood or thyroid tissue (not recorded which). The source of this sequence is an adult man with Graves' hyperthyroidism. The chain joins TRBV10-3 to TRBJ1-1; TRBD1, as called in the table, went unchecked against the DNA. CDR3 protein: CAISDRTRGANY.